This entry lists 27 T cell receptor beta chains sequenced from one sample in a study of blood T cells in healthy people across ages (dated by TCRdb to between 2014 and 2017). The method behind the library was 5' RACE. The data were produced on an Illumina HiSeq 2500. A second PCR of roughly 7 to 12 cycles was run with a J-beta primer mix and a sample-barcoded 5' primer. Using fastp at Q25 and MiXCR, TCRdb reprocessed the public reads and kept productive beta chains. Rows are combined by CDR3 protein, so each entry shows the most common genes and DNA. In all, the sample holds roughly 860,000 distinct CDR3 sequences, and about 59% of those were seen once. 28% of the sample belongs to the ten largest clones. Sequences were obtained from blood. The receptors were gathered from a man aged 25-45 years in good health.

The table lists this clonotype with a count of one. The chain recombines TRBV12-3 or TRBV12-4 with TRBJ2-3; no clear D gene. V lost 1 base and J 4 bases, leaving 12 bases between the germline ends. The CDR3 contains 15 residues. The CDR3 here is CASSLGLVNADTQYF. DNA of the CDR3: TGTGCCAGCAGTTTAGGTCTAGTGAATGCAGATACGCAGTATTTT.

This chain links TRBV20-1 with TRBJ2-7, with D perhaps TRBD2 (6 bases). With 0 bases removed from V and 10 bases from J, the gap between germline ends came to 22 bases. The CDR3 is 15 amino acids. CDR1 is DFQATT and CDR2 is SNEGSKA in the germline V gene (reference sequence). CDR3: CSARDRGGLGEAQYF. CDR3 bases: TGCAGTGCTAGAGATCGAGGAGGGTTGGGGGAGGCCCAGTACTTC.

The chain carries TRBV4-3 and TRBJ2-5; TRBD2 aligns across 13 bases. J lost 5 bases, V lost 5 bases, and 5 bases had no gene match. This CDR3 has 15 residues. From germline, CDR1 is LGHNA and CDR2 YSLEER. The CDR3 DNA reads as TGCGCCAGCAGCGGTGGACTAGCGGGGGATGAGACCCAGTACTTC. This codes for CASSGGLAGDETQYF.

The chain combines TRBV10-3 with TRBJ2-3, with D tentatively TRBD1 or TRBD2 (5 bases each). The CDR3 totals 15 residues. Between the trimmed V and J ends, which lost 10 bases and 0 bases, there was a span of 17 bases. In germline, CDR1 is ENHRY, CDR2 SYGVKD. The CDR3 spells CATSSRDPSTDTQYF. CDR3 coding DNA: TGTGCCACCAGCTCCCGGGACCCCAGCACAGATACGCAGTATTTT.

This clonotype was detected only once. V is TRBV28 and J is TRBJ1-5; perhaps TRBD1 as D (5 bases). This CDR3 is 13 amino acids long. The V end lost 6 bases, the J end lost 3 bases, and 9 bases lay between the germline ends. CDR1 and CDR2 from the germline V gene are MDHEN and SYDVKM. The chain's CDR3 is CASRQGYNQPQHF. The CDR3 bases are TGTGCCAGCAGGCAGGGATACAATCAGCCCCAGCATTTT.

The CDR3 sequence is CASSLGGEDTQYF. CDR3 DNA sequence: TGTGCCAGCTCCTTAGGGGGCGAAGATACGCAGTATTTT. The J gene is TRBJ2-3, the V gene TRBV6-1; 7 nucleotides match TRBD1. Trimming at V came to 8 bases and at J to 5 bases, leaving 7 bases not matched to a gene. Germline V CDR1 and CDR2: MNHNS, SASEGT. The CDR3 has 13 residues.

The chain employs TRBV5-1 and TRBJ2-2; TRBD2 agrees at 9 bases. The CDR3 is 17 residues long. Germline-derived CDR1 and CDR2 are SGHRS and YFSETQ. V shed 0 bases and J 4 bases; nucleotides not matched to a gene: 7. CDR3 region: CASSLATSGFGTGELFF. CDR3 bases: TGCGCCAGCAGCTTGGCAACTAGCGGGTTCGGCACCGGGGAGCTGTTTTTT.

The rearrangement joins TRBV7-8 to TRBJ2-1; D not resolved. Germline V gene sequence: CDR1 SGHVS, CDR2 FQNEAQ. V was shortened by 2 bases and J by 6 bases, with 5 bases between the two germline ends. The CDR3 extends over 12 amino acids. As DNA, the CDR3 is TGTGCCAGCAGCTTAAGGTTCAATGAGCAGTTCTTC. Protein product: CASSLRFNEQFF.

This rearrangement joins TRBV9 to TRBJ2-1; no firm D call. This CDR3 contains 15 residues. Germline assignment: CDR1 SGDLS and CDR2 YYNGEE. V dropped 0 bases and J dropped 2 bases, with 9 bases sitting between them. In DNA form, the CDR3 reads TGTGCCAGCAGCGTAGTAGGGTTCACCTACAATGAGCAGTTCTTC. Its protein product is CASSVVGFTYNEQFF. Full variable domain (outside the CDR3, taken from reference TRBV9 and TRBJ2-1): DSGVTQTPKHLITATGQRVTLRCSPRSGDLSVYWYQQSLDQGLQFLIQYYNGEERAKGNILERFSAQQFPDLHSELNLSSLELGDSALYFCASSVVGFTYNEQFFGPGTRLTVL.

V and J are TRBV4-1 and TRBJ1-2; no definite D call. The ends were cut back, 1 base at V and 7 bases at J, with 10 bases in the middle. The CDR3 length is 13 residues. CDR1 and CDR2 (germline): MGHRA, YSYEKL. CDR3 protein: CASSQAIGPGYTF. CDR3 in DNA: TGCGCCAGCAGCCAAGCAATCGGTCCTGGCTACACCTTC.

The chain employs TRBV6-2 or TRBV6-3 and TRBJ1-1, with D tentatively TRBD1 (6 bases). CDR1 and CDR2 from the germline V gene are MNHEY and SVGEGT. This CDR3 has 14 residues. The V and J ends lost 2 bases and 0 bases respectively, with 7 bases between them. This CDR3 reads CASSYRDMNTEAFF. CDR3 nucleotides: TGTGCCAGCAGTTACCGGGACATGAACACTGAAGCTTTCTTT.

In this sample, this clonotype turned up a few times. V is TRBV20-1 and J is TRBJ2-1; 7 bases agree with TRBD1. Germline-derived CDR1 and CDR2 are DFQATT and SNEGSKA (reference sequence). There are 13 residues in the CDR3. With 2 bases clipped from V and 9 bases from J, the junction kept 7 bases outside the gene matches. The CDR3 DNA is TGCAGTGCTAGACCCGCGACAGGGTTTGAGCAGTTCTTC. It codes for CSARPATGFEQFF.

The V call is TRBV13, the J call TRBJ2-1; 13 bases align to TRBD2. Germline CDR1 PRHDT, CDR2 FYEKMQ (reference sequence). The CDR3 totals 22 residues. After removal of 3 bases from V and 0 bases from J, the junction contained 17 bases not matched to a gene. CDR3 nucleotides: TGTGCCAGCAGCTTTTATGCCCCGGGACTAGCGGGGACAACTCGCTCCTACAATGAGCAGTTCTTC. Its translation is CASSFYAPGLAGTTRSYNEQFF.

For the CDR3, the DNA is TGTGCCAGCAGCGAGGACAGGTATGAAGCTTTCTTT. It specifies CASSEDRYEAFF. The chain recombines TRBV7-2 with TRBJ1-1; 7 bases fit TRBD1. This CDR3 region has 12 residues. The V gene end was trimmed by 5 bases and the J gene end by 7 bases; junction bases not matched to a gene: 4. Germline lookup yields CDR1 SGHTA and CDR2 FQGNSA.

V is TRBV6-5 and J is TRBJ2-3; TRBD2 aligns across 11 bases. The germline V gene has CDR1 MNHEY and CDR2 SVGAGI. This CDR3 comprises 17 residues. With V trimmed by 2 bases and J by 6 bases, 10 bases remained unmatched. This chain's CDR3 is CASSYGLLAGGSDTQYF. In DNA, the CDR3 is TGTGCCAGCAGTTACGGTCTGCTAGCGGGGGGCTCGGATACGCAGTATTTT.

The chain recombines TRBV2 with TRBJ2-5; D uncertain. Deletions cut 1 base from V and 0 bases from J, with 9 bases between. From germline, CDR1 is SNHLY and CDR2 FYNNEI. This CDR3 spans 15 amino acids. CDR3 amino acids: CASSEVGLYQETQYF. The CDR3 DNA sequence: TGTGCCAGCAGTGAAGTCGGCCTGTACCAAGAGACCCAGTACTTC.

V is TRBV4-2 and J is TRBJ1-2; D call uncertain. Germline CDR1 and CDR2: LGHNA and YNFKEQ. The germline V and J ends were trimmed by 2 bases and 6 bases, with 4 bases remaining between them. There are 11 residues in the CDR3. The CDR3 DNA reads TGTGCCAGCAGCCAACGAGATGGCTACACCTTC. Translated: CASSQRDGYTF.

This chain joins TRBV27 and TRBJ2-5; D not resolved. V shed 2 bases and J shed 4 bases, with 8 bases lying between them. This CDR3 contains 13 residues. Germline V gene lookup returns CDR1 MNHEY and CDR2 SMNVEV (reference sequence). Here the CDR3 DNA reads TGTGCCAGCAGTTTAAGAAGGGCAGAGACCCAGTACTTC. Translating it yields CASSLRRAETQYF.

The rearrangement joins TRBV9 to TRBJ1-2; D remains ambiguous. Germline V gene data show CDR1 as SGDLS and CDR2 as YYNGEE. This CDR3 has 11 residues. Trimming removed 0 bases from V and 6 bases from J, with 3 bases in between. The CDR3 DNA reads as TGTGCCAGCAGCGTAGGGCATGGCTACACCTTC. Translated: CASSVGHGYTF.

The V call is TRBV27, the J call TRBJ1-5; D gene uncertain. The germline V gene encodes CDR1 MNHEY and CDR2 SMNVEV (reference sequence). The CDR3 loop spans 15 amino acids. Trimming cost V 3 bases and J 0 bases, with 9 bases left between them. CDR3 DNA: TGTGCCAGCAGTTTGTTCCGAGATAGCAATCAGCCCCAGCATTTT. This translates into CASSLFRDSNQPQHF.

Of note for this clonotype: One end of the junction fails to match germline, which may point to a read error. The rearrangement links TRBV5-1 to TRBJ1-6; the D is unclear. The CDR3 totals 15 residues. Germline-derived CDR1 and CDR2 are SGHRS and YFSETQ. The CDR3 sequence: CASSLDTHSNSPHHF. The CDR3 nucleotides read TGCGCCAGCAGCTTGGATACGCATTCTAATTCACCCCACCACTTT.

The genes are TRBV9 and TRBJ2-5; TRBD2 matches 11 bases. The J call may be mistaken, given a closer DNA end match to TRBJ2-7. CDR3 length: 14 residues. Germline assignment: CDR1 SGDLS and CDR2 YYNGEE. This CDR3 is CASSERTSGYEQYF. Written as DNA, the CDR3 is TGTGCCAGCAGCGAGAGGACTAGCGGGTACGAGCAGTACTTC.

This clonotype was observed a handful of times. J is TRBJ1-5 and V is TRBV6-6; 8 bases agree with TRBD1. Per the germline V gene, CDR1 is MNHNY and CDR2 is SVGAGI (reference sequence). With 6 bases clipped from V and 6 bases from J, the junction kept 10 bases outside the gene matches. There are 15 residues in the CDR3. This CDR3 reads CASSMDRAGGQPQHF. The CDR3 DNA reads TGTGCCAGCAGCATGGACAGGGCGGGCGGTCAGCCCCAGCATTTT.

This clonotype was observed a handful of times. The V call is TRBV11-1, the J call TRBJ2-7; 9 nucleotides match TRBD1. The J segment lost 5 bases and the V segment lost 6 bases, leaving 11 bases of the junction unmatched. Germline assignment: CDR1 SGHAT and CDR2 FQDESV (reference sequence). This CDR3 has 15 residues. The CDR3 protein is CASRNTGTGPHEQYF. The CDR3 region has the DNA TGTGCCAGCAGAAATACCGGGACAGGGCCCCACGAGCAGTACTTC.

V usage is TRBV16 and J usage is TRBJ2-7; D is possibly TRBD1 (5 bases). Germline-derived CDR1 and CDR2 are KGHSY and FQNENV. V was cut by 2 bases and J by 7 bases, with 18 bases left in between. This CDR3 has 15 amino acids. This CDR3 reads CASSQRSPRGDEQYF. The CDR3 nucleotides are TGTGCCAGCAGCCAAAGAAGCCCTAGGGGCGATGAGCAGTACTTC.

Notes on this clonotype: A much more abundant neighbour one base away suggests this may be a read error. The chain is built from TRBV28 and TRBJ2-5, with a possible D match to TRBD2 (6 bases). The J call is uncertain, as TRBJ2-7 better fits the DNA end. CDR3 length equals 11 residues. Germline CDR1 and CDR2: MDHEN and SYDVKM. As DNA, the CDR3 is TGTGCCAGCTGGGGGGCCTACGAGCAGTACTTC. Protein product: CASWGAYEQYF.

V gene TRBV6-5 combines with J gene TRBJ2-3; no clear D. Germline-derived CDR1 and CDR2 are MNHEY and SVGAGI. The ends were cut back, 6 bases at V and 0 bases at J, with 13 bases in the middle. CDR3 length: 15 amino acids. The CDR3 is CASRTRRSSTDTQYF. CDR3 nucleotide sequence: TGTGCCAGCAGAACCCGTCGGTCTAGCACAGATACGCAGTATTTT.